The entry that follows covers one T cell receptor (beta chain) sequence. Use of 60 Vbeta and 13 Jbeta primers characterized the PCR. Clones were read by immunoSEQ multiplex PCR, and TCRdb kept only the in-frame ones, dropping some. The repertoire holds 30,000 to 40,000 clones, with less than 85% as singletons. CDR1 is SGHAT and CDR2 is FQNNGV in the germline V gene. CDR3 length: 14 amino acids. Trimming took off 5 bases at V and 5 bases at J, with 15 bases between the two ends. This specimen comes from a study of cytomegalovirus exposure and HLA in healthy donors. The rearrangement joins TRBV11-2 to TRBJ2-5; D is ambiguous. The sequence was obtained from a young woman in good health and CMV-seropositive. The sequencing sample was made of PBMCs. CDR3 sequence (DNA): TGTGCCAGCAGCAGAACGGGTTCTCGGGAGACCCAGTACTTC. It encodes CASSRTGSRETQYF.